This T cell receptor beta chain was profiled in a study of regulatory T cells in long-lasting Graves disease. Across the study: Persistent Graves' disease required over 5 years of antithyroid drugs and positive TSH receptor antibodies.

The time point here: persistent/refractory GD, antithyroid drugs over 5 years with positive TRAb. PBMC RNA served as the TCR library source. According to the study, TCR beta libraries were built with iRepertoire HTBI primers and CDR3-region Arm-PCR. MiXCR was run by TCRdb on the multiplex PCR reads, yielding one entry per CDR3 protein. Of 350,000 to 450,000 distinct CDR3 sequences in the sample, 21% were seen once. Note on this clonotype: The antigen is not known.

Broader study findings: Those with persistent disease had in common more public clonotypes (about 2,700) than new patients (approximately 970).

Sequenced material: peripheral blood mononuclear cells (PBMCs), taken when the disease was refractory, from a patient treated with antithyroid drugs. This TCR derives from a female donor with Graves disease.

CDR3 DNA sequence: TGTGCCAGCAGTTCAACTAGCGGGAGGCTCGACGAGCAGTACTTC. It translates to CASSSTSGRLDEQYF. The chain links TRBV28 to TRBJ2-7; 12 bases are shared with TRBD2. Looked up from germline, CDR1 is MDHEN and CDR2 is SYDVKM. V lost 4 bases to trimming and J lost 5 bases; unmatched junction nucleotides: 6. The CDR3 sequence is 15 residues long.